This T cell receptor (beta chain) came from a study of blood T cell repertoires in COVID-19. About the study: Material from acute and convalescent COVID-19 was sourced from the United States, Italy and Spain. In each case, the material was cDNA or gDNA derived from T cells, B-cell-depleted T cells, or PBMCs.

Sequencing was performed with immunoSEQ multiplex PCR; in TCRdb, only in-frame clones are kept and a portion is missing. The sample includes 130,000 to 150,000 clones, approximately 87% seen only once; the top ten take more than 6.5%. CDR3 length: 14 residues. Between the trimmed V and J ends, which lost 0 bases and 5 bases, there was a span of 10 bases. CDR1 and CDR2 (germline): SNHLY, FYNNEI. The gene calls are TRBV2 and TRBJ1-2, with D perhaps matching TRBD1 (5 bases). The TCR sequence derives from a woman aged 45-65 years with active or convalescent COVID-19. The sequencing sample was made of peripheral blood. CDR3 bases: TGTGCCAGCAGTGAAGCTGGGACTCTTTATGGCTACACCTTC. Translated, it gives CASSEAGTLYGYTF.